Listed below are T cell receptor beta chains from one sample, sequenced in a study of sequential checkpoint blockade in melanoma. Sequencing was performed with immunoSEQ multiplex PCR; in TCRdb, only in-frame clones are kept and a portion is missing. Among over 8,000 clones listed, approximately 80% were seen once. Sequences were derived from CD8+ T cells sorted from blood (inferred from file names), sampled from a patient given nivolumab and ipilimumab in sequence. The origin of the receptors is a human donor with melanoma. Each CDR3 is given with its conserved first and last residue. D genes are given only for firm matches. Clone size is shown for a subset of rows, as once, few, many or a class of expanded clone.

clone_size: NA; j_call: TRBJ1-3; v_call: TRBV4-3; d_call: NA; cdr3_aa: CASSQDRTAGGGNTIYF; cdr3_nt: TGCGCCAGCAGCCAAGACCGGACAGCCGGCGGTGGAAACACCATATATTTT
clone_size: NA; j_call: TRBJ2-7; v_call: TRBV5-8; d_call: TRBD2; cdr3_aa: CASGTSWSYEQYF; cdr3_nt: TGTGCCAGCGGGACTAGCTGGTCCTACGAGCAGTACTTC
clone_size: NA; j_call: TRBJ2-7; v_call: TRBV7-9; d_call: NA; cdr3_aa: CASSLGTGSPYEQYF; cdr3_nt: TGTGCCAGCAGCTTAGGAACAGGGTCCCCCTACGAGCAGTACTTC
clone_size: NA; j_call: TRBJ1-1; v_call: TRBV5-1; d_call: TRBD1; cdr3_aa: CASPNSTGNFAEAFF; cdr3_nt: TGCGCCAGCCCGAACTCGACAGGGAATTTTGCTGAAGCTTTCTTT
clone_size: NA; j_call: TRBJ2-7; v_call: TRBV27; d_call: TRBD1; cdr3_aa: CASSPRQGREQYF; cdr3_nt: TGTGCCAGCAGTCCCAGACAGGGGCGGGAGCAGTACTTC
clone_size: NA; j_call: TRBJ1-5; v_call: TRBV6-5; d_call: NA; cdr3_aa: CASSYAGVGNQPQHF; cdr3_nt: TGTGCCAGCAGTTACGCAGGGGTCGGGAATCAGCCCCAGCATTTT
clone_size: NA; j_call: TRBJ2-7; v_call: TRBV27; d_call: NA; cdr3_aa: CASSFWAGRYEQYF; cdr3_nt: TGTGCCAGCAGTTTTTGGGCAGGGCGGTACGAGCAGTACTTC
clone_size: NA; j_call: TRBJ1-5; v_call: TRBV19; d_call: NA; cdr3_aa: CASSLGGFNQPQHF; cdr3_nt: TGTGCCAGTAGCTTAGGAGGGTTTAATCAGCCCCAGCATTTT
clone_size: NA; j_call: TRBJ1-1; v_call: TRBV14; d_call: NA; cdr3_aa: CASSQDSGTEAFF; cdr3_nt: TGTGCCAGCAGCCAAGATTCGGGGACTGAAGCTTTCTTT
clone_size: NA; j_call: TRBJ2-2; v_call: TRBV9; d_call: TRBD2; cdr3_aa: CASSGSGGRSSGELFF; cdr3_nt: TGTGCCAGCAGCGGTAGCGGGGGCCGGTCTAGCGGGGAGCTGTTTTTT
clone_size: few; j_call: TRBJ2-7; v_call: TRBV5-6; d_call: TRBD2; cdr3_aa: CASSLWRRSGTSDEQYF; cdr3_nt: TGTGCCAGCAGCTTGTGGCGGAGATCCGGGACTAGCGACGAGCAGTACTTC
clone_size: once; j_call: TRBJ2-7; v_call: TRBV6-5; d_call: TRBD1; cdr3_aa: CASSYSTGNEQYF; cdr3_nt: TGTGCCAGCAGTTACTCGACAGGGAACGAGCAGTACTTC
clone_size: NA; j_call: TRBJ1-6; v_call: TRBV6-5; d_call: NA; cdr3_aa: CATRQDGSYNSPLHF; cdr3_nt: TGTGCCACCAGACAGGACGGCTCCTATAATTCACCCCTCCACTTT
clone_size: NA; j_call: TRBJ1-1; v_call: TRBV10-2; d_call: NA; cdr3_aa: CASWVGGVTEAFF; cdr3_nt: TGCGCCAGCTGGGTGGGGGGGGTTACTGAAGCTTTCTTT
clone_size: NA; j_call: TRBJ1-5; v_call: TRBV27; d_call: TRBD1; cdr3_aa: CASGQGLNQPQHF; cdr3_nt: TGTGCCAGCGGACAGGGACTCAATCAGCCCCAGCATTTT
clone_size: NA; j_call: TRBJ1-6; v_call: TRBV5-1; d_call: TRBD1; cdr3_aa: CASSGRAGGDSPLHF; cdr3_nt: TGCGCCAGCAGCGGAAGAGCAGGGGGCGATTCACCCCTCCACTTT